Listed below are T cell receptor beta chains from one sample, sequenced in a study of blood T cell repertoires in COVID-19. Measured with immunoSEQ multiplex PCR; TCRdb has only the in-frame clones, and not every one. The sample has a few hundred thousand clones; approximately 85% are singletons. Sequenced input: peripheral blood. The origin of the receptors is a human donor with COVID-19, enrolled during active disease. The donor label of this sample is uncertain. Both conserved end residues are part of each CDR3. The order of the fields is CDR3 protein, CDR3 DNA, J gene, V gene, clone size, D gene. The D gene is left open where the match is weak. Expanded clones are given a class, and other clones once, few, many or no size at all.

cdr3_aa: CTSSQDRGSYDTGELFF; cdr3_nt: TGCACCAGCAGCCAAGATCGCGGGAGTTACGACACCGGGGAGCTGTTTTTT; j_call: TRBJ2-2; v_call: TRBV1; clone_size: .; d_call: .
cdr3_aa: CASSLHRGNSPLHF; cdr3_nt: TGTGCCAGCAGTTTGCACAGGGGTAATTCACCCCTCCACTTT; j_call: TRBJ1-6; v_call: TRBV6-1; clone_size: .; d_call: TRBD1
cdr3_aa: CASSRPRDRGDEQYF; cdr3_nt: TGTGCCAGCAGCAGACCTCGGGACAGGGGGGACGAGCAGTACTTC; j_call: TRBJ2-7; v_call: TRBV5-6; clone_size: .; d_call: TRBD1
cdr3_aa: CASSYGPVSGANVLTF; cdr3_nt: TGTGCCAGCAGTTACGGGCCAGTCTCTGGGGCCAACGTCCTGACTTTC; j_call: TRBJ2-6; v_call: TRBV6-5; clone_size: .; d_call: .
cdr3_aa: CASSLERTSSYEQYF; cdr3_nt: TGTGCCAGCAGCCTAGAGCGGACTAGTAGCTACGAGCAGTACTTC; j_call: TRBJ2-7; v_call: TRBV27; clone_size: .; d_call: TRBD2
cdr3_aa: CASSSGVTHTDTQYF; cdr3_nt: TGTGCCAGCAGTTCCGGGGTTACACACACAGATACGCAGTATTTT; j_call: TRBJ2-3; v_call: TRBV25-1; clone_size: .; d_call: .
cdr3_aa: CASSVTAVTYNEQFF; cdr3_nt: TGTGCCAGCAGCGTAACGGCGGTGACCTACAATGAGCAGTTCTTC; j_call: TRBJ2-1; v_call: TRBV9; clone_size: .; d_call: .
cdr3_aa: CASKPGRGADTQYF; cdr3_nt: TGTGCCAGCAAGCCCGGGAGGGGCGCAGATACGCAGTATTTT; j_call: TRBJ2-3; v_call: TRBV7-2; clone_size: .; d_call: TRBD2
cdr3_aa: CASSPPRLAGGGWKTQYF; cdr3_nt: TGTGCCAGCAGCCCCCCAAGACTAGCGGGAGGTGGGTGGAAGACCCAGTACTTC; j_call: TRBJ2-5; v_call: TRBV5-6; clone_size: .; d_call: TRBD2
cdr3_aa: CAWGKTGIPQAFF; cdr3_nt: TGTGCCTGGGGGAAGACAGGGATCCCTCAAGCTTTCTTT; j_call: TRBJ1-1; v_call: TRBV30; clone_size: once; d_call: TRBD1
cdr3_aa: CASQDRVVGNEQFF; cdr3_nt: TGTGCCAGTCAGGACAGGGTGGTGGGCAATGAGCAGTTCTTC; j_call: TRBJ2-1; v_call: TRBV19; clone_size: .; d_call: TRBD1
cdr3_aa: CASSSYLGQGSQPQHF; cdr3_nt: TGTGCCAGCAGCTCATATCTGGGACAGGGTTCTCAGCCCCAGCATTTT; j_call: TRBJ1-5; v_call: TRBV5-5; clone_size: .; d_call: TRBD1
cdr3_aa: CASSYARNTEAFF; cdr3_nt: TGTGCCAGCAGTTACGCGAGGAACACTGAAGCTTTCTTT; j_call: TRBJ1-1; v_call: TRBV6-5; clone_size: .; d_call: .
cdr3_aa: CASSLLAGYNEQFF; cdr3_nt: TGTGCCAGCAGCTTATTAGCGGGTTACAATGAGCAGTTCTTC; j_call: TRBJ2-1; v_call: TRBV7-9; clone_size: .; d_call: TRBD2
cdr3_aa: CASRLADNTGELFF; cdr3_nt: TGTGCCAGTAGACTAGCGGATAACACCGGGGAGCTGTTTTTT; j_call: TRBJ2-2; v_call: TRBV3-1/TRBV3-2; clone_size: once; d_call: TRBD2
cdr3_aa: CASSLTYSGANVLTF; cdr3_nt: TGTGCCAGCAGCTTGACATACTCTGGGGCCAACGTCCTGACTTTC; j_call: TRBJ2-6; v_call: TRBV11-3; clone_size: .; d_call: .
cdr3_aa: CASSLQGDATNEKLFF; cdr3_nt: TGCGCCAGCAGCTTGCAGGGGGATGCAACTAATGAAAAACTGTTTTTT; j_call: TRBJ1-4; v_call: TRBV5-1; clone_size: .; d_call: TRBD1
cdr3_aa: CASSQGIGNQPQHF; cdr3_nt: TGTGCCAGCAGTCAGGGTATCGGCAATCAGCCCCAGCATTTT; j_call: TRBJ1-5; v_call: TRBV6-5; clone_size: .; d_call: .
cdr3_aa: CASSLTSGTDTQYF; cdr3_nt: TGTGCCAGCAGCTTGACTAGCGGGACAGATACGCAGTATTTT; j_call: TRBJ2-3; v_call: TRBV7-2; clone_size: .; d_call: TRBD2
cdr3_aa: CASSQDAGETQYF; cdr3_nt: TGTGCCAGCAGCCAAGACGCTGGCGAGACCCAGTACTTC; j_call: TRBJ2-5; v_call: TRBV4-2; clone_size: .; d_call: .
cdr3_aa: CASSGGRLAGVSETQYF; cdr3_nt: TGTGCCAGCAGTGGGGGTAGACTAGCGGGAGTATCGGAGACCCAGTACTTC; j_call: TRBJ2-5; v_call: TRBV6-1; clone_size: .; d_call: TRBD2
cdr3_aa: CASSRLQGGGSPLHF; cdr3_nt: TGTGCCAGCAGCCGGCTTCAGGGTGGGGGGTCACCCCTCCACTTT; j_call: TRBJ1-6; v_call: TRBV6-5; clone_size: .; d_call: .
cdr3_aa: CASSFTTGPEAFF; cdr3_nt: TGTGCCAGCAGCTTCACGACAGGCCCTGAAGCTTTCTTT; j_call: TRBJ1-1; v_call: TRBV2; clone_size: once; d_call: .
cdr3_aa: CASSYGLAGGNTQYF; cdr3_nt: TGTGCCAGCAGCTACGGACTAGCGGGAGGCAATACGCAGTATTTT; j_call: TRBJ2-3; v_call: TRBV7-9; clone_size: once; d_call: TRBD2
cdr3_aa: CASSISWASGRYEQYF; cdr3_nt: TGTGCCAGTAGTATCTCTTGGGCTAGCGGGCGCTACGAGCAGTACTTC; j_call: TRBJ2-7; v_call: TRBV19; clone_size: few; d_call: TRBD2
cdr3_aa: CACSPTTDTQYF; cdr3_nt: TGTGCCTGTTCCCCGACTACAGATACGCAGTATTTT; j_call: TRBJ2-3; v_call: TRBV30; clone_size: .; d_call: .
cdr3_aa: CASSYPSRDPDTQYF; cdr3_nt: TGTGCCAGCAGTTACCCCTCGCGGGATCCGGATACGCAGTATTTT; j_call: TRBJ2-3; v_call: TRBV6-2/TRBV6-3; clone_size: .; d_call: .
cdr3_aa: CASNPTVSSGNTIYF; cdr3_nt: TGTGCCAGCAACCCAACAGTTAGCTCTGGAAACACCATATATTTT; j_call: TRBJ1-3; v_call: TRBV2; clone_size: .; d_call: .
cdr3_aa: CAISESSAGGDQPQHF; cdr3_nt: TGTGCCATCAGTGAGTCGAGTGCAGGGGGCGATCAGCCCCAGCATTTT; j_call: TRBJ1-5; v_call: TRBV10-3; clone_size: .; d_call: TRBD1
cdr3_aa: CATSKDTRSGNTIYF; cdr3_nt: TGTGCCACCAGCAAAGATACACGATCTGGAAACACCATATATTTT; j_call: TRBJ1-3; v_call: TRBV15; clone_size: .; d_call: .
cdr3_aa: CASTGAGALRYGYTF; cdr3_nt: TGTGCCAGCACCGGGGCGGGGGCGCTCCGATATGGCTACACCTTC; j_call: TRBJ1-2; v_call: TRBV28; clone_size: .; d_call: .
cdr3_aa: CASSLAPPTGAQSLYGYTF; cdr3_nt: TGTGCCAGCAGCTTGGCCCCCCCGACAGGAGCCCAGTCCCTCTATGGCTACACCTTC; j_call: TRBJ1-2; v_call: TRBV5-5; clone_size: .; d_call: .
cdr3_aa: CATLDSNYGYTF; cdr3_nt: TGTGCCACCCTGGACAGTAACTATGGCTACACCTTC; j_call: TRBJ1-2; v_call: TRBV24-1; clone_size: once; d_call: .
cdr3_aa: CASSVQRENNEQFF; cdr3_nt: TGCGCCAGCAGCGTCCAGCGGGAGAACAATGAGCAGTTCTTC; j_call: TRBJ2-1; v_call: TRBV5-1; clone_size: few; d_call: TRBD2
cdr3_aa: CASSLEAGGSAYGYTF; cdr3_nt: TGTGCCAGCAGCTTAGAGGCAGGGGGGTCAGCCTATGGCTACACCTTC; j_call: TRBJ1-2; v_call: TRBV7-8; clone_size: .; d_call: TRBD1
cdr3_aa: CASSYGTGADGYTF; cdr3_nt: TGTGCCAGCAGTTACGGGACAGGGGCGGATGGCTACACCTTC; j_call: TRBJ1-2; v_call: TRBV6-6; clone_size: .; d_call: TRBD1
cdr3_aa: CASRGPGGGFYTF; cdr3_nt: TGTGCCAGCAGAGGGCCGGGAGGGGGGTTCTACACCTTC; j_call: TRBJ1-2; v_call: TRBV27; clone_size: .; d_call: .
cdr3_aa: CASSLAPGNTIYF; cdr3_nt: TGTGCCAGCAGCTTGGCCCCTGGAAACACCATATATTTT; j_call: TRBJ1-3; v_call: TRBV7-9; clone_size: .; d_call: .
cdr3_aa: CAWSVLAGVLTGELFF; cdr3_nt: TGTGCCTGGAGTGTACTGGCGGGGGTACTCACCGGGGAGCTGTTTTTT; j_call: TRBJ2-2; v_call: TRBV30; clone_size: once; d_call: TRBD2
cdr3_aa: CASSLTTGLNQPQHF; cdr3_nt: TGTGCCAGCAGCCTTACGACAGGGCTTAATCAGCCCCAGCATTTT; j_call: TRBJ1-5; v_call: TRBV7-2; clone_size: .; d_call: TRBD1
cdr3_aa: CASSSIIREWGVF; cdr3_nt: TGTGCCAGCAGTTCTATAATTAGAGAATGGGGGGTCTTC; j_call: TRBJ2-1; v_call: TRBV2; clone_size: .; d_call: .
cdr3_aa: CASREVTEAFF; cdr3_nt: TGTGCCAGCCGGGAGGTCACTGAAGCTTTCTTT; j_call: TRBJ1-1; v_call: TRBV12-3/TRBV12-4; clone_size: .; d_call: .
cdr3_aa: CASSRGPQETQYF; cdr3_nt: TGTGCCAGCAGTAGGGGCCCCCAAGAGACCCAGTACTTC; j_call: TRBJ2-5; v_call: TRBV2; clone_size: .; d_call: .
cdr3_aa: CAISEITGNEKLFF; cdr3_nt: TGTGCCATCAGTGAAATTACGGGGAATGAAAAACTGTTTTTT; j_call: TRBJ1-4; v_call: TRBV10-3; clone_size: .; d_call: .
cdr3_aa: CASGGTGAGEKLFF; cdr3_nt: TGTGCCAGCGGAGGGACAGGGGCTGGGGAAAAACTGTTTTTT; j_call: TRBJ1-4; v_call: TRBV28; clone_size: .; d_call: TRBD1
cdr3_aa: CASSIVGTYNEKLFF; cdr3_nt: TGTGCCAGCAGCATAGTTGGTACTTATAATGAAAAACTGTTTTTT; j_call: TRBJ1-4; v_call: TRBV21-1; clone_size: .; d_call: .
cdr3_aa: CASSFGAGVEDTQYF; cdr3_nt: TGTGCCAGCAGCTTTGGGGCGGGAGTGGAAGATACGCAGTATTTT; j_call: TRBJ2-3; v_call: TRBV7-3; clone_size: .; d_call: TRBD2
cdr3_aa: CASRETVNTEAFF; cdr3_nt: TGTGCCAGCAGGGAGACGGTGAACACTGAAGCTTTCTTT; j_call: TRBJ1-1; v_call: TRBV2; clone_size: .; d_call: .
cdr3_aa: CASSPGDNANTEAFF; cdr3_nt: TGCGCCAGCAGCCCGGGGGATAACGCGAACACTGAAGCTTTCTTT; j_call: TRBJ1-1; v_call: TRBV5-1; clone_size: .; d_call: .
cdr3_aa: CASRYRGLNTEAFF; cdr3_nt: TGTGCCAGCAGATACAGGGGCTTGAACACTGAAGCTTTCTTT; j_call: TRBJ1-1; v_call: TRBV6-5; clone_size: .; d_call: TRBD1
cdr3_aa: CASSLVGQGRSEQYF; cdr3_nt: TGTGCCAGCAGCTTAGTTGGACAGGGTCGCTCCGAGCAGTACTTC; j_call: TRBJ2-7; v_call: TRBV7-8; clone_size: .; d_call: TRBD1
cdr3_aa: CASSLALGQGAYEQYF; cdr3_nt: TGTGCCAGCAGCTTAGCGCTAGGACAGGGCGCCTACGAGCAGTACTTC; j_call: TRBJ2-7; v_call: TRBV7-6; clone_size: .; d_call: TRBD1
cdr3_aa: CASSRQGGTEAFF; cdr3_nt: TGTGCCAGTAGTAGGCAGGGTGGCACTGAAGCTTTCTTT; j_call: TRBJ1-1; v_call: TRBV19; clone_size: .; d_call: .
cdr3_aa: CASSFTGPSEQFF; cdr3_nt: TGTGCCAGCAGTTTTACCGGTCCTAGTGAGCAGTTCTTC; j_call: TRBJ2-1; v_call: TRBV27; clone_size: once; d_call: .
cdr3_aa: CASSQDWLAGGTGELFF; cdr3_nt: TGTGCCAGCAGCCAAGATTGGCTAGCGGGAGGCACCGGGGAGCTGTTTTTT; j_call: TRBJ2-2; v_call: TRBV4-2; clone_size: many; d_call: TRBD2